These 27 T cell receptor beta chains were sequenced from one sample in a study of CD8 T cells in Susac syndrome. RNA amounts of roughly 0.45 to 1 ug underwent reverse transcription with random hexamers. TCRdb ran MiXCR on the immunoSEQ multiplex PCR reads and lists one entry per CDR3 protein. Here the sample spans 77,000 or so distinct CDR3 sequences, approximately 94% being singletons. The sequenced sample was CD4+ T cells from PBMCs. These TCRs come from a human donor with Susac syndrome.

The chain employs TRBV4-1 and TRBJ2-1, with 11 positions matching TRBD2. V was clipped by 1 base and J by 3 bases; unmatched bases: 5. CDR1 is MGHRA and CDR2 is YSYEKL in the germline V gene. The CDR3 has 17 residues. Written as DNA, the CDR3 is TGCGCCAGCAGCCAAGGAGGGACTAGCGGCAGCTACAATGAGCAGTTCTTC. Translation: CASSQGGTSGSYNEQFF.

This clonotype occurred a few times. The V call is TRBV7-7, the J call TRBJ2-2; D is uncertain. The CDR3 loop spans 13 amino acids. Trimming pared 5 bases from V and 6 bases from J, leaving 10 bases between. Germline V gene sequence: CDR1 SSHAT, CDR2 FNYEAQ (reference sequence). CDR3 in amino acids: CASSPYPPGELFF. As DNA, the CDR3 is TGTGCCAGCAGCCCCTATCCCCCCGGGGAGCTGTTTTTT. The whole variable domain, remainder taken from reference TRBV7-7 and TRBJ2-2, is GAGVSQSPRYKVTKRGQDVTLRCDPISSHATLYWYQQALGQGPEFLTYFNYEAQPDKSGLPSDRFSAERPEGSISTLTIQRTEQRDSAMYRCASSPYPPGELFFGEGSRLTVL.

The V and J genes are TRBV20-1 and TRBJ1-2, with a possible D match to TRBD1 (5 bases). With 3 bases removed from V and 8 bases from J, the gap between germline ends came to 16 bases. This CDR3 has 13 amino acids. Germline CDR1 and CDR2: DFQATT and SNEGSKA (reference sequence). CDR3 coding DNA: TGCAGTGCTAGTAATCCCCGGGGCCCCGGCTACACCTTC. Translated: CSASNPRGPGYTF.

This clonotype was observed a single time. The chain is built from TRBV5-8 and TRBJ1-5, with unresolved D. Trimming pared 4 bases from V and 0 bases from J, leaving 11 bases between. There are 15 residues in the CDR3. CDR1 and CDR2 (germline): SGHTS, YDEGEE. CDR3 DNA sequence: TGTGCCAGCAGCCCGGACGGAATTAGCAATCAGCCCCAGCATTTT. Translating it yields CASSPDGISNQPQHF.

The CDR3 nucleotides are TGTGCCAGTAGTCCCTGGATGACTAGCGGGAACAATGAGCAGTTCTTC. Its protein is CASSPWMTSGNNEQFF. The chain has TRBV19 and TRBJ2-1; TRBD2 aligns across 11 bases. V lost 5 bases, J lost 5 bases, and 8 bases stayed unmatched. The CDR3 spans 16 residues. Germline CDR1 reads LNHDA; CDR2 reads SQIVND (reference sequence).

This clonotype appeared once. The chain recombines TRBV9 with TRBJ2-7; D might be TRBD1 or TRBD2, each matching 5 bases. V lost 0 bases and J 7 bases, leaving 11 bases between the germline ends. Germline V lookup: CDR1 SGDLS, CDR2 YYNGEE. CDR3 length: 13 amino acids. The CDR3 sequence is CASSVAYWGEQYF. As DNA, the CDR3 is TGTGCCAGCAGCGTAGCTTATTGGGGGGAGCAGTACTTC.

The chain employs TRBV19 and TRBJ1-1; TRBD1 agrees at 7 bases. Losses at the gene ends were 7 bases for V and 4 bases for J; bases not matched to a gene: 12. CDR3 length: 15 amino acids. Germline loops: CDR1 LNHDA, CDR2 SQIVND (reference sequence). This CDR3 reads CASTPGQLRGTEAFF. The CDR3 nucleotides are TGTGCCAGTACTCCGGGACAGCTGAGGGGCACTGAAGCTTTCTTT.

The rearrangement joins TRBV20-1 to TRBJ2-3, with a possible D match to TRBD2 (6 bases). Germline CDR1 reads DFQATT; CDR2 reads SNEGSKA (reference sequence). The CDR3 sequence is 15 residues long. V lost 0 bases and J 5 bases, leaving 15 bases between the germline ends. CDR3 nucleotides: TGCAGTGCTAGAGATTCCGGGGGTGGGATAGATACGCAGTATTTT. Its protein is CSARDSGGGIDTQYF.

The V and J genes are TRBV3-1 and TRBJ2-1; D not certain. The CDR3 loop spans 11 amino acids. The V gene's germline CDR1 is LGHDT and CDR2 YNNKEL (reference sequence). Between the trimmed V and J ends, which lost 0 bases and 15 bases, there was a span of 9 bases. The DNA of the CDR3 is TGTGCCAGCAGCCAAGACCTGACTTGGTTCTTC. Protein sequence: CASSQDLTWFF.

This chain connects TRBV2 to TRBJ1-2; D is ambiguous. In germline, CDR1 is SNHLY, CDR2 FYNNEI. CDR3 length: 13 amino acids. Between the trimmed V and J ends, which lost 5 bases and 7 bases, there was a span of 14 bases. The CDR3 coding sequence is TGTGCCAGCAGTTCCCCCCCCCTTCTTGGCTACACCTTC. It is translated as CASSSPPLLGYTF.

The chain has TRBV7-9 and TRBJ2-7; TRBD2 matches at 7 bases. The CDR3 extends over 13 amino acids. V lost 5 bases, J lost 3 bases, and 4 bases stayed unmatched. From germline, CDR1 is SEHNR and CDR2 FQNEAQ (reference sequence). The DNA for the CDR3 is TGTGCCAGCAGCCGCGGGACTAACTACGAGCAGTACTTC. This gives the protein CASSRGTNYEQYF.

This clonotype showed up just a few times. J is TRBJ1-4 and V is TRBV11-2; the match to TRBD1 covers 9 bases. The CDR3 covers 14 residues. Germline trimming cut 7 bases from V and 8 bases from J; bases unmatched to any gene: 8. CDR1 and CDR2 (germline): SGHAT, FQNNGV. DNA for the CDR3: TGTGCCAGCAAAGCGGGACAGGGTAGAGAAAAACTGTTTTTT. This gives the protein CASKAGQGREKLFF. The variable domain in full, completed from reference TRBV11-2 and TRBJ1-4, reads EAGVAQSPRYKIIEKRQSVAFWCNPISGHATLYWYQQILGQGPKLLIQFQNNGVVDDSQLPKDRFSAERLKGVDSTLKIQPAKLEDSAVYLCASKAGQGREKLFFGSGTQLSVL.

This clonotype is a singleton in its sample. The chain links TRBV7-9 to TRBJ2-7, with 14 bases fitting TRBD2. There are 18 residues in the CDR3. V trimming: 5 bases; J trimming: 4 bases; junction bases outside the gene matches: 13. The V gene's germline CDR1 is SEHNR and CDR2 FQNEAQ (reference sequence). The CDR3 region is CASSPPPTSGRAVYEQYF. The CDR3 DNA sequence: TGTGCCAGCAGCCCACCTCCGACTAGCGGGAGGGCCGTTTACGAGCAGTACTTC. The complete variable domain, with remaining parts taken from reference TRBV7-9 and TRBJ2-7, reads DTGVSQNPRHKITKRGQNVTFRCDPISEHNRLYWYRQTLGQGPEFLTYFQNEAQLEKSRLLSDRFSAERPKGSFSTLEIQRTEQGDSAMYLCASSPPPTSGRAVYEQYFGPGTRLTVT.

CDR3 in amino acids: CASSPIRRRGPSSGANVLTF. Written as DNA, the CDR3 is TGTGCCAGCAGCCCCATTCGACGCCGGGGACCAAGCTCTGGGGCCAACGTCCTGACTTTC. The V and J genes are TRBV11-2 and TRBJ2-6; D may correspond to TRBD1 or TRBD2 (5 bases each). With 5 bases removed from V and 0 bases from J, the gap between germline ends came to 23 bases. CDR3 length: 20 amino acids. Germline V gives CDR1 SGHAT, CDR2 FQNNGV.

CDR3 sequence (DNA): TGTGCCGGGACTAGCGGGACCAACACCGGGGAGCTGTTTTTT. It specifies CAGTSGTNTGELFF. The rearrangement joins TRBV7-9 to TRBJ2-2; 13 bases are shared with TRBD2. The V gene's germline CDR1 is SEHNR and CDR2 FQNEAQ (reference sequence). V was pared by 11 bases and J by 2 bases, with 2 bases of the junction left unmatched. The CDR3 has 14 amino acids.

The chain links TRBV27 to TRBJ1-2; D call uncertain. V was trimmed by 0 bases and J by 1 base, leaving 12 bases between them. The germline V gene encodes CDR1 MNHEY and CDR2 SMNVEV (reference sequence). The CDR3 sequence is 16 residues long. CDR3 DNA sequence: TGTGCCAGCAGTTTATCGTTTGTAGGAAATAACTATGGCTACACCTTC. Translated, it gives CASSLSFVGNNYGYTF.

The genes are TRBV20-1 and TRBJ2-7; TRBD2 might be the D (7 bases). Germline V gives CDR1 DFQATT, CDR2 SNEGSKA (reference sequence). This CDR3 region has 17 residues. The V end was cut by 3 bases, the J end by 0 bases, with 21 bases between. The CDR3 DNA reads TGCAGTGCTAGGGGGGGGCATTTCATCGGGAGCTCCTACGAGCAGTACTTC. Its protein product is CSARGGHFIGSSYEQYF.

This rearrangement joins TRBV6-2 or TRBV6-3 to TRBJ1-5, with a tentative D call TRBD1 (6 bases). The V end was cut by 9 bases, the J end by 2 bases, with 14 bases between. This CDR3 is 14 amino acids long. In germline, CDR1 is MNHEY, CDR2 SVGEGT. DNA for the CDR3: TGTGCCAGTCACAAGACAGGAGGCAATCAGCCCCAGCATTTT. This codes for CASHKTGGNQPQHF.

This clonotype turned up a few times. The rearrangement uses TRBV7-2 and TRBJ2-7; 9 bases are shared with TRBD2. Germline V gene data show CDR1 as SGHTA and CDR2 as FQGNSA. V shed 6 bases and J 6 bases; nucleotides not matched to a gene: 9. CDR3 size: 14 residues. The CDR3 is CASSPLAGTVEQYF. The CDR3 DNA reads TGTGCCAGCAGTCCCCTAGCGGGAACTGTCGAGCAGTACTTC.

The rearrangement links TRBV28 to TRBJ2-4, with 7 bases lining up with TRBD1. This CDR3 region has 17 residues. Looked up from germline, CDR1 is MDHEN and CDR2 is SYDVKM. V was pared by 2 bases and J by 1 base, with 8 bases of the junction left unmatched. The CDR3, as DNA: TGTGCCAGCAGTTTACGTTCAGGGGGTCCGGCCAAAAACATTCAGTACTTC. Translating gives CASSLRSGGPAKNIQYF. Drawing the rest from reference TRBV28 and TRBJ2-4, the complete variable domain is DVKVTQSSRYLVKRTGEKVFLECVQDMDHENMFWYRQDPGLGLRLIYFSYDVKMKEKGDIPEGYSVSREKKERFSLILESASTNQTSMYLCASSLRSGGPAKNIQYFGAGTRLSVL.

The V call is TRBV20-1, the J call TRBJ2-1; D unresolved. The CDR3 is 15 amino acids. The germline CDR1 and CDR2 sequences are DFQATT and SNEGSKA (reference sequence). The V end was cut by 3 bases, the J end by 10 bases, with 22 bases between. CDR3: CSASTPAKLSNEQFF. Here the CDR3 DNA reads TGCAGTGCTAGTACCCCCGCCAAACTGAGCAACGAGCAGTTCTTC.

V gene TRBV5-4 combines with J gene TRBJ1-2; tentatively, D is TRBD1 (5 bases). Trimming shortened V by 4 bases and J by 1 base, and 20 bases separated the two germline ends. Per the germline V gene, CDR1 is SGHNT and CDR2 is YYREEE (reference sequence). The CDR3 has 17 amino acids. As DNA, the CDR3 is TGTGCCAGCAGCCAGGGTGCGGGGAAGGATATTAACTATGGCTACACCTTC. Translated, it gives CASSQGAGKDINYGYTF.

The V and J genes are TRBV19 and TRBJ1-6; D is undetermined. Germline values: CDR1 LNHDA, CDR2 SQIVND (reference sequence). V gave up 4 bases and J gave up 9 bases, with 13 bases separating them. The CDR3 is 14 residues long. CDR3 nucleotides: TGTGCCAGTAGTAGGACCCCGAGGGCTTCACCCCTCCACTTT. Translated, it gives CASSRTPRASPLHF.

CDR3 amino acids: CSASVDERTDTQYF. CDR3 bases: TGCAGCGCAAGTGTTGACGAGCGCACAGATACGCAGTATTTT. The rearrangement uses TRBV20-1 and TRBJ2-3; D gene unclear. This CDR3 is 14 amino acids long. From germline, CDR1 is DFQATT and CDR2 SNEGSKA (reference sequence).

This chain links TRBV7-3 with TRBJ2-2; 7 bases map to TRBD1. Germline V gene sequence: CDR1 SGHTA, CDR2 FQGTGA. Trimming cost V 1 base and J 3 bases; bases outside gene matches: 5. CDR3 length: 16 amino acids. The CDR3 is CASSLNRDSYTGELFF. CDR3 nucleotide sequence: TGTGCCAGCAGCTTAAACCGGGACAGTTACACCGGGGAGCTGTTTTTT. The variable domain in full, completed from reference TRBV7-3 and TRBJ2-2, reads GAGVSQTPSNKVTEKGKYVELRCDPISGHTALYWYRQSLGQGPEFLIYFQGTGAADDSGLPNDRFFAVRPEGSVSTLKIQRTERGDSAVYLCASSLNRDSYTGELFFGEGSRLTVL.

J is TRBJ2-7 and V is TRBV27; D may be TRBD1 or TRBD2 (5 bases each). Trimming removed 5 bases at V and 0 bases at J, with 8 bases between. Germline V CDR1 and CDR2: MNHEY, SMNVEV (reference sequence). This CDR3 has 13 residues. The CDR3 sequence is CASSNGASYEQYF. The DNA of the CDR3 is TGTGCCAGCAGTAACGGGGCCTCCTACGAGCAGTACTTC.

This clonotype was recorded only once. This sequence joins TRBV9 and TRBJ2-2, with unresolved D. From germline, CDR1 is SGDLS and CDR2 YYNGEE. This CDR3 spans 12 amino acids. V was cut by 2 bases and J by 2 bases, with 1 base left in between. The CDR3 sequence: CASSVNTGELFF. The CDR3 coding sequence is TGTGCCAGCAGCGTCAACACCGGGGAGCTGTTTTTT.